The 17 T cell receptor beta chains presented below share a single source sample, sequenced in a study of tumor and adjacent non-tumor tissue in lung cancer. A modified ARM-PCR protocol with three rounds of nested PCR amplified TCRbeta. A single record per CDR3 protein comes from TCRdb applying MiXCR to the multiplex PCR reads. The data show 60,000 to 80,000 distinct CDR3 sequences, about two thirds seen once. This sample's RNA came from whole unsorted tissue. More than 3 cm separated this lung sample from the edge of the tumor. Material for sequencing was distant non-tumor lung tissue. These receptor sequences come from a woman aged 45-60 years with non-small cell lung cancer.

This clonotype was recorded at least ten times. This rearrangement joins TRBV20-1 to TRBJ2-1; D is undetermined. The germline V gene encodes CDR1 DFQATT and CDR2 SNEGSKA (reference sequence). This CDR3 is built from 16 residues. With 0 bases removed from V and 10 bases from J, the gap between germline ends came to 22 bases. CDR3 amino acids: CSARELSSSDLGEQFF. The CDR3 DNA follows: TGCAGTGCTAGAGAGTTGAGTAGCTCTGATCTCGGCGAGCAGTTCTTC.

There are many counts of this clonotype. The V gene is TRBV6-5, the J gene TRBJ2-1, with D perhaps matching TRBD2 (6 bases). The CDR3 totals 15 residues. Trimming removed 6 bases from V and 0 bases from J, with 12 bases in between. Looked up from germline, CDR1 is MNHEY and CDR2 is SVGAGI. The CDR3 DNA is TGTGCCAGCAGGGGACTTGGAAGCTCCTACAATGAGCAGTTCTTC. Amino acids: CASRGLGSSYNEQFF.

The chain links TRBV6-6 to TRBJ1-2; unclear D gene. Between the trimmed V and J ends, which lost 4 bases and 10 bases, there was a span of 19 bases. The CDR3 loop spans 14 amino acids. Germline V CDR1 and CDR2: MNHNY, SVGAGI (reference sequence). The CDR3 loop reads CASSFTVAENAYTF. CDR3 coding DNA: TGTGCCAGCAGTTTCACAGTGGCGGAGAATGCCTACACCTTC.

This clonotype occurred once. Germline is not matched at one junction end, which may reflect a read error. The chain has TRBV6-1 and TRBJ1-2; perhaps TRBD1 as D (5 bases). The germline V gene encodes CDR1 MNHNS and CDR2 SASEGT. The CDR3 spans 14 residues. This CDR3 reads CASKGKPDFYGYAF. For the CDR3, the DNA is TGTGCCAGCAAGGGGAAACCCGACTTCTATGGCTACGCCTTC.

This clonotype was recorded many times. CDR3 region: CASSQWSPGNEKLFF. In DNA form, the CDR3 reads TGCGCCAGCAGCCAGTGGTCCCCTGGGAATGAAAAACTGTTTTTT. V and J are TRBV4-3 and TRBJ1-4; D remains unclear. Germline CDR1 reads LGHNA; CDR2 reads YSLEER. The CDR3 has 15 residues. Trimming took off 3 bases at V and 5 bases at J, with 13 bases between the two ends.

Concerning this clonotype: One end of the junction fails to match germline, which may point to a read error. The chain carries TRBV6-1 and TRBJ2-1; perhaps TRBD1 as D (6 bases). Germline lookup yields CDR1 MNHNS and CDR2 SASEGT. The length of the CDR3 is 18 residues. DNA of the CDR3: TGTGCCAGCACCCTCAAAGGGGGTGTGGTTGGCTCCTACGATGAGCAGTTCTTC. It translates to CASTLKGGVVGSYDEQFF.

With respect to this clonotype: The junction does not match germline at one end; this may be a read error. The J gene is TRBJ2-1, the V gene TRBV10-3; D might be TRBD2 (6 bases). From germline, CDR1 is ENHRY and CDR2 SYGVKD. The CDR3 is 14 residues long. This chain's CDR3 is CVISESGENNERFF. The DNA of the CDR3 is TGTGTCATCAGTGAGTCGGGGGAGAACAATGAGCGGTTCTTC.

Concerning this clonotype: This may stem from a read error, because a much larger clone lies one nucleotide away. The rearrangement joins TRBV28 to TRBJ2-7; 7 nucleotides align to TRBD2. The CDR3 is 14 amino acids. Per the germline V gene, CDR1 is MDHEN and CDR2 is SYDVKM. This chain's CDR3 is CASSLLQGGNEQHF. In DNA form, the CDR3 reads TGTGCCAGCAGTTTATTGCAGGGAGGGAACGAGCAGCACTTC.

Comments on this clonotype: At one end, the junction sequence differs from germline, possibly due to a read error. The chain joins TRBV5-6 to TRBJ1-5, with TRBD1 as a possible D gene (5 bases). The length of the CDR3 is 15 residues. CDR1 is SGHDT and CDR2 is YYEEEE in the germline V gene. The CDR3 reads CGSSLAGRVNQPQHF. In nucleotides, the CDR3 is TGTGGCAGCAGCTTGGCAGGGAGGGTTAATCAGCCCCAGCATTTT.

On this clonotype itself: Germline is not matched at one junction end, which may reflect a read error. The gene calls are TRBV10-3 and TRBJ2-1, with D tentatively TRBD1 or TRBD2 (6 bases each). The CDR3 spans 15 residues. Germline CDR1 is ENHRY and CDR2 is SYGVKD. The CDR3 DNA follows: TGTGGCATCAGTGCCGGGACGGGGGCCTTAAGGGAGCAGTTCTTT. Protein: CGISAGTGALREQFF.

Details on this clonotype: The junction and the germline gene differ at one end; a read error may be behind it. V gene TRBV5-4 combines with J gene TRBJ2-7; D possibly corresponds to TRBD2 (5 bases). Germline V gene data show CDR1 as SGHNT and CDR2 as YYREEE (reference sequence). The CDR3 contains 17 residues. The CDR3: CANSLDGDYPRSYEQYF. CDR3 nucleotide sequence: TGTGCCAACAGCTTAGACGGTGACTACCCACGCTCCTACGAACAGTACTTC.

This chain joins TRBV4-1 and TRBJ1-5; 8 bases are shared with TRBD1. Germline V CDR1 and CDR2: MGHRA, YSYEKL. This CDR3 has 15 residues. With V trimmed by 11 bases and J by 6 bases, 15 bases remained unmatched. CDR3 amino acids: CACSQRTGGSQPQHF. CDR3 DNA: TGCGCCTGTAGCCAAAGAACAGGGGGAAGTCAGCCCCAGCATTTT.

In the case of this clonotype: A junction boundary mismatches the germline segment, possibly from a read error. The chain employs TRBV11-1 and TRBJ2-3; D uncertain. Germline loops: CDR1 SGHAT, CDR2 FQDESV (reference sequence). This CDR3 contains 14 residues. The CDR3 spells CVSSLATVVDTQYF. The CDR3 nucleotides are TGTGTCAGCAGCTTAGCCACAGTGGTTGATACGCAGTATTTT.

In regard to this clonotype: The junction differs from germline at one of its ends, possibly a read error. The V and J genes are TRBV20-1 and TRBJ2-3; D perhaps matches TRBD2 (6 bases). The CDR3 has 16 residues. Germline V gene lookup returns CDR1 DFQATT and CDR2 SNEGSKA (reference sequence). The CDR3 coding sequence is TGCAGTTCTAGTTACCAGGCTAGCGTCCTGACAGATACACAGTATTTT. This sequence encodes CSSSYQASVLTDTQYF.

A word on this clonotype: Being one base from a much bigger clone, this may be a read error. The CDR3: CASIQMTAREKLFF. DNA of the CDR3: TGCGCCAGCATCCAGATGACAGCACGTGAAAAACTGTTTTTT. The V and J genes are TRBV4-1 and TRBJ1-4; D possibly corresponds to TRBD1 (5 bases). This CDR3 spans 14 amino acids. V was clipped by 7 bases and J by 7 bases, with 16 bases between them. Germline CDR1 is MGHRA and CDR2 is YSYEKL.

This clonotype is a singleton in its sample. Its ends do not fully match the called genes, so a read error is possible. V and J are TRBV11-1 and TRBJ2-1; D uncertain. The CDR3 totals 13 residues. Germline CDR1 and CDR2: SGHAT and FQDESV (reference sequence). The CDR3: CASRLPPRNEQSF. For the CDR3, the DNA is TGTGCCAGCCGCTTACCTCCCCGGAATGAGCAGTCCTTC.

This chain connects TRBV4-1 to TRBJ1-5; no definite D call. Per germline, CDR1 MGHRA and CDR2 YSYEKL. Trimming removed 1 base from V and 3 bases from J, with 13 bases in between. The CDR3 consists of 16 residues. In nucleotides, the CDR3 is TGCGCCAGCAGCCAAGGCGTTGTACAAGCCAATCAGCCCCAGCATTTT. Protein sequence: CASSQGVVQANQPQHF.